Each of the 25 T cell receptor beta chains below was sequenced from the same sample in a study of blood T cell repertoires in COVID-19. TCRdb's table, derived via immunoSEQ multiplex PCR, lists solely in-frame clones and lacks some. Of roughly 250,000 clones in the sample, around 90% are singletons; the top ten hold roughly 3.6%. The specimen was peripheral blood. These receptors all stem from a woman aged 40 to 49 with acute or convalescent COVID-19.

The V gene is TRBV20-1, the J gene TRBJ1-2; D gene unclear. Germline CDR1 reads DFQATT; CDR2 reads SNEGSKA (reference sequence). With 3 bases removed from V and 8 bases from J, the gap between germline ends came to 10 bases. This CDR3 is built from 11 residues. The CDR3 here is CSASEARGYTF. CDR3 DNA sequence: TGCAGTGCTAGTGAGGCGCGGGGCTACACCTTC.

Here the CDR3 reads CASSSSQGAPGNTIYF. The CDR3 bases are TGTGCCAGCAGCTCTTCACAGGGGGCGCCTGGAAACACCATATATTTT. This chain connects TRBV5-6 to TRBJ1-3; 9 bases map to TRBD1. The V gene end was trimmed by 3 bases and the J gene end by 2 bases; junction bases not matched to a gene: 6. This CDR3 is built from 16 residues. The germline V gene has CDR1 SGHDT and CDR2 YYEEEE.

This chain uses TRBV7-8 with TRBJ2-5, with D possibly matching TRBD2 (7 bases). The CDR3 has 16 residues. The germline gives CDR1 SGHVS, CDR2 FQNEAQ. V was shortened by 1 base and J by 5 bases, with 17 bases between the two germline ends. CDR3 bases: TGTGCCAGCAGCTTAGTACCGGGGGGCGGCGGGGAGACCCAGTACTTC. This encodes CASSLVPGGGGETQYF.

As to this clone: In the same sample, other DNA sequences code for this CDR3. The chain is built from TRBV2 and TRBJ1-5; TRBD1 agrees at 7 bases. There are 14 residues in the CDR3. Trimming removed 4 bases from V and 2 bases from J; junction bases left unmatched: 2. Per the germline V gene, CDR1 is SNHLY and CDR2 is FYNNEI. This CDR3 is CASSGQGGNQPQHF. The CDR3 nucleotides read TGTGCCAGCAGTGGGCAGGGGGGCAATCAGCCCCAGCATTTT.

This clone was observed once. The chain has TRBV19 and TRBJ1-3, with TRBD1 matching 10 bases. Germline CDR1 LNHDA, CDR2 SQIVND (reference sequence). This CDR3 is built from 16 residues. V was clipped by 7 bases and J by 2 bases; unmatched bases: 8. CDR3: CASKKGQGITGNTIYF. The DNA of the CDR3 is TGTGCCAGTAAAAAGGGACAGGGGATTACTGGAAACACCATATATTTT.

This chain uses TRBV11-2 with TRBJ2-5, with TRBD1 identical over 10 bases. The CDR3 consists of 14 residues. V gave up 5 bases and J gave up 4 bases; unmatched junction bases: 4. In germline, CDR1 is SGHAT, CDR2 FQNNGV. This chain's CDR3 is CASSLGQGVETQYF. DNA for the CDR3: TGTGCCAGCAGCCTCGGACAGGGGGTAGAGACCCAGTACTTC.

This chain's CDR3 is CASSDRERYRYTF. The CDR3 coding sequence is TGTGCCAGCAGTGACAGGGAGAGATATCGCTACACCTTC. The chain joins TRBV12-3 or TRBV12-4 to TRBJ1-2, with TRBD1 matching 7 bases. CDR3 size: 13 residues. J gave up 9 bases and V 5 bases, and 9 bases lay outside the gene matches.

V gene TRBV7-2 combines with J gene TRBJ2-5; no firm D call. V was trimmed by 5 bases and J by 7 bases, leaving 11 bases between them. The germline V gene has CDR1 SGHTA and CDR2 FQGNSA. The CDR3 has 12 residues. The CDR3 DNA reads as TGTGCCAGCAGCCCGATTCGCGGGACCCAGTACTTC. Protein sequence: CASSPIRGTQYF.

This clone was detected once. The chain employs TRBV5-1 and TRBJ1-2; perhaps TRBD1 as D (5 bases). Looked up from germline, CDR1 is SGHRS and CDR2 is YFSETQ. Trimming stripped 0 bases from V and 0 bases from J, with 9 bases between. The CDR3 runs 15 residues. CDR3 loop: CASSLDPGTNYGYTF. CDR3 DNA sequence: TGCGCCAGCAGCTTGGACCCAGGGACTAACTATGGCTACACCTTC. The full variable domain, with the rest looked up from reference TRBV5-1 and TRBJ1-2, is KAGVTQTPRYLIKTRGQQVTLSCSPISGHRSVSWYQQTPGQGLQFLFEYFSETQRNKGNFPGRFSGRQFSNSRSEMNVSTLELGDSALYLCASSLDPGTNYGYTFGSGTRLTVV.

This sequence joins TRBV28 and TRBJ1-1; D ambiguous. From germline, CDR1 is MDHEN and CDR2 SYDVKM. The CDR3 runs 14 residues. Trimming took 7 bases from V and 0 from J, leaving 12 bases between them. CDR3 bases: TGTGCCAGCAAACAGTACCCGTTGAACACTGAAGCTTTCTTT. It translates to CASKQYPLNTEAFF.

J is TRBJ1-1 and V is TRBV14; D is perhaps TRBD1 (6 bases). From germline, CDR1 is SGHDN and CDR2 FVKESK. The CDR3 is 16 residues long. Trimming left V 4 bases short and J 7 bases short, with 22 bases between. CDR3 in DNA: TGTGCCAGCAGCCTCCTTGAGGGGGGGCGAAATAGTGAAGCTTTCTTT. Translating it yields CASSLLEGGRNSEAFF.

This rearrangement joins TRBV19 to TRBJ1-6; a weak D match, TRBD1 (5 bases). Germline CDR1 reads LNHDA; CDR2 reads SQIVND (reference sequence). CDR3 length: 13 amino acids. V was clipped by 2 bases and J by 8 bases, with 7 bases between them. CDR3 sequence reads: CASSILRDSPLHF. CDR3 bases: TGTGCCAGTAGTATACTCAGGGATTCACCCCTCCACTTT.

This chain joins TRBV3-1 (or the pseudogene TRBV3-2) and TRBJ2-5; 7 bases agree with TRBD2. The CDR3 runs to 14 residues. V shed 1 base, J shed 5 bases, and the junction held 4 bases outside the gene matches. Germline V lookup: CDR1 LGHDT, CDR2 YNNKEL (reference sequence). The CDR3 here is CASSQVVGGETQYF. CDR3 coding DNA: TGTGCCAGCAGCCAAGTTGTGGGGGGGGAGACCCAGTACTTC.

The chain is built from TRBV6-4 and TRBJ1-1; D gene uncertain. The germline V gene has CDR1 MRHNA and CDR2 SNTAGT. The CDR3 has 13 amino acids. Trimming took off 6 bases at V and 0 bases at J, with 8 bases between the two ends. CDR3 region: CASRLDLNTEAFF. The CDR3 bases are TGTGCCAGCAGATTGGACTTGAACACTGAAGCTTTCTTT.

This sequence joins TRBV6-6 and TRBJ1-2; 9 bases match TRBD1. The CDR3 contains 14 residues. V gave up 5 bases and J gave up 4 bases; unmatched junction bases: 5. Germline assignment: CDR1 MNHNY and CDR2 SVGAGI (reference sequence). The CDR3 DNA sequence: TGTGCCAGCAGTCGGACAGGGGATAGCTATGGCTACACCTTC. It encodes CASSRTGDSYGYTF.

This chain joins TRBV4-1 and TRBJ1-1; D may be TRBD1 (5 bases). CDR1 and CDR2 from the germline V gene are MGHRA and YSYEKL. This CDR3 has 15 residues. Trimming took 1 base from V and 6 from J, leaving 15 bases between them. The CDR3: CASSQAQRGFSEAFF. For the CDR3, the DNA is TGCGCCAGCAGCCAAGCCCAAAGGGGTTTCTCTGAAGCTTTCTTT.

The chain recombines TRBV4-2 with TRBJ1-1, with 8 bases identical to TRBD1. The germline V gene has CDR1 LGHNA and CDR2 YNFKEQ. The CDR3 covers 14 residues. With 4 bases clipped from V and 3 bases from J, the junction kept 4 bases outside the gene matches. The DNA for the CDR3 is TGTGCCAGCAGCCGGGACAGGCTGGACACTGAAGCTTTCTTT. It yields the protein CASSRDRLDTEAFF.

On this clone: In the same sample, other DNA sequences code for this CDR3. This chain links TRBV2 with TRBJ1-3, with D unclear. The CDR3 runs 13 residues. The germline V gene has CDR1 SNHLY and CDR2 FYNNEI. V was clipped by 5 bases and J by 0 bases, with 5 bases between them. CDR3 residues: CASSPSSGNTIYF. In DNA, the CDR3 is TGTGCCAGCAGTCCGAGCTCTGGAAACACCATATATTTT.

This chain joins TRBV18 and TRBJ1-1, with D tentatively TRBD1 (5 bases). Germline V CDR1 and CDR2: KGHSH, LQKENI. V lost 2 bases and J lost 3, with 7 bases in between. This CDR3 has 13 amino acids. This chain's CDR3 is CASSPDRHTEAFF. CDR3 coding DNA: TGTGCCAGCTCACCAGACAGACACACTGAAGCTTTCTTT. Full variable domain (missing parts from reference TRBV18 and TRBJ1-1): NAGVMQNPRHLVRRRGQEARLRCSPMKGHSHVYWYRQLPEEGLKFMVYLQKENIIDESGMPKERFSAEFPKEGPSILRIQQVVRGDSAAYFCASSPDRHTEAFFGQGTRLTVV.

This chain links TRBV5-8 with TRBJ2-5; a possible D gene is TRBD2 (5 bases). Deletions cut 0 bases from V and 4 bases from J, with 7 bases between. Looked up from germline, CDR1 is SGHTS and CDR2 is YDEGEE. This CDR3 region has 13 residues. CDR3: CASSLAGIETQYF. The CDR3 bases are TGTGCCAGCAGCTTGGCGGGGATAGAGACCCAGTACTTC.

This chain uses TRBV6-1 with TRBJ1-2, with 9 bases fitting TRBD1. J was trimmed by 6 bases and V by 9 bases; bases with no gene match: 5. Germline assignment: CDR1 MNHNS and CDR2 SASEGT. This CDR3 contains 12 residues. The CDR3 region has the DNA TGTGCCAGTACAGGGGGCGCCGATGGCTACACCTTC. The encoded protein is CASTGGADGYTF.

The V call is TRBV12-5, the J call TRBJ2-2, with TRBD2 matching 12 bases. The CDR3 runs to 18 residues. Germline V gene data show CDR1 as LGHNT and CDR2 as FRNRAP. V shed 0 bases and J 2 bases; nucleotides not matched to a gene: 4. CDR3 amino acids: CASGLVRTSGDNTGELFF. CDR3 coding DNA: TGTGCTAGTGGTTTGGTACGGACTAGCGGGGACAACACCGGGGAGCTGTTTTTT. Together with reference TRBV12-5 and TRBJ2-2, the CDR3 gives the full variable domain: DARVTQTPRHKVTEMGQEVTMRCQPILGHNTVFWYRQTMMQGLELLAYFRNRAPLDDSGMPKDRFSAEMPDATLATLKIQPSEPRDSAVYFCASGLVRTSGDNTGELFFGEGSRLTVL.

The chain is built from TRBV5-1 and TRBJ1-2; D is unclear. Germline lookup yields CDR1 SGHRS and CDR2 YFSETQ. Trimming left V 0 bases short and J 9 bases short, with 12 bases between. This CDR3 is built from 13 residues. CDR3 coding DNA: TGCGCCAGCAGCTTGGGCAGTTATGGTAGCTACACCTTC. Translating gives CASSLGSYGSYTF.

The chain employs TRBV6-1 and TRBJ2-7, with no clear D. With 1 base removed from V and 3 bases from J, the gap between germline ends came to 10 bases. CDR1 and CDR2 (germline): MNHNS, SASEGT. This CDR3 is 14 amino acids long. The CDR3, as DNA: TGTGCCAGCAGTGAAGATGGCAGGTACTACGAGCAGTACGTC. This encodes CASSEDGRYYEQYV.

The V and J genes are TRBV19 and TRBJ2-1, with 8 bases fitting TRBD2. Germline V gives CDR1 LNHDA, CDR2 SQIVND (reference sequence). V was clipped by 4 bases and J by 7 bases; unmatched bases: 12. The CDR3 loop spans 16 amino acids. The CDR3 DNA follows: TGTGCCAGTAGTACATTAACCCGGGGACTAGTAAATGAGCAGTTCTTC. It codes for CASSTLTRGLVNEQFF.